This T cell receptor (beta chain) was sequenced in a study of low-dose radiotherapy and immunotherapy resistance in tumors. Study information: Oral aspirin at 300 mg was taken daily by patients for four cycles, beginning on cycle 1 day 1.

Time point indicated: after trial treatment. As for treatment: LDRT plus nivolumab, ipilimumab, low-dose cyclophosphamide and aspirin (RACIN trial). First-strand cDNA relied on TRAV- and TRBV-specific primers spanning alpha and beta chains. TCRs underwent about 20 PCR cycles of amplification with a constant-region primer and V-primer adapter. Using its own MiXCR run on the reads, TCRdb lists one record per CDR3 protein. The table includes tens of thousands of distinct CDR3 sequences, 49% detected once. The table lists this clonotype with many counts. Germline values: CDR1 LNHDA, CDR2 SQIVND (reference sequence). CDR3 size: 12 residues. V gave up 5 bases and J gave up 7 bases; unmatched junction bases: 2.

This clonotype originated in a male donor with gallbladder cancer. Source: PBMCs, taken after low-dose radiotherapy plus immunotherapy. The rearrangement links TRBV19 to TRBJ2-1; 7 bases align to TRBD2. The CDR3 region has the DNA TGTGCCAGTAGTTCACTAGCGAATGAGCAGTTCTTC. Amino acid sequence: CASSSLANEQFF.